Presented here are 25 T cell receptor beta chains from one specimen sequenced in a study of cytomegalovirus exposure and HLA in healthy donors. 13 Jbeta primers and 60 Vbeta primers were used for the PCR. Clones were read by immunoSEQ multiplex PCR, and TCRdb kept only the in-frame ones, dropping some. The sample has 150,000 to 200,000 clones, around 74% seen once. The sequenced sample consisted of PBMCs. These receptors all come from a female donor in good health and CMV-seronegative.

The genes are TRBV5-4 and TRBJ2-4, with 9 bases identical to TRBD1. The V segment lost 2 bases and the J segment 8 bases; nucleotides outside the gene matches: 5. The CDR3 contains 14 residues. Germline V lookup: CDR1 SGHNT, CDR2 YYREEE (reference sequence). The CDR3 region is CASSLRQGGDIQYF. The CDR3 DNA reads as TGTGCCAGCAGCTTAAGACAGGGGGGGGACATTCAGTACTTC.

The V and J genes are TRBV7-6 and TRBJ2-5; 10 positions match TRBD1. CDR1 SGHVS and CDR2 FNYEAQ come from the germline V gene. The CDR3 extends over 14 amino acids. The ends lost 5 bases at V and 4 bases at J; junction bases unmatched: 4. CDR3 nucleotides: TGTGCCAGCAGCCAGACAGGGGGCTTAGAGACCCAGTACTTC. Translation: CASSQTGGLETQYF.

The J gene is TRBJ2-3, the V gene TRBV7-6, with TRBD2 as a possible D gene (5 bases). Deletions cut 1 base from V and 0 bases from J, with 11 bases between. There are 16 residues in the CDR3. Germline V CDR1 and CDR2: SGHVS, FNYEAQ. CDR3 amino acids: CASSLDSGSSTDTQYF. The CDR3 bases are TGTGCCAGCAGCTTAGACTCGGGGAGTAGCACAGATACGCAGTATTTT.

This clone was detected once. This sequence joins TRBV29-1 and TRBJ2-5, with TRBD2 matching over 9 bases. Germline CDR1 and CDR2: SQVTM and ANQGSEA. J was trimmed by 3 bases and V by 5 bases; bases with no gene match: 4. The CDR3 runs 13 residues. The CDR3 is CSVTGTSKETQYF. The CDR3 DNA is TGCAGCGTTACGGGGACTAGCAAAGAGACCCAGTACTTC.

V gene TRBV6-1 combines with J gene TRBJ2-1; 14 bases are a match to TRBD2. V trimming: 5 bases; J trimming: 8 bases; junction bases outside the gene matches: 5. The CDR3 loop spans 15 amino acids. Germline lookup yields CDR1 MNHNS and CDR2 SASEGT. The chain's CDR3 is CASSSGTSGSDEQFF. The CDR3 DNA follows: TGTGCCAGCAGTTCCGGGACTAGCGGGAGCGATGAGCAGTTCTTC.

The rearrangement joins TRBV6-5 to TRBJ2-3; maybe TRBD1 (6 bases). The CDR3 runs 14 residues. Deletions cut 6 bases from V and 0 bases from J, with 10 bases between. CDR1 is MNHEY, CDR2 SVGAGI, per germline. Here the CDR3 DNA reads TGTGCCAGCAGCCGGGACACTAGCACAGATACGCAGTATTTT. The encoded protein is CASSRDTSTDTQYF.

The chain links TRBV7-2 to TRBJ1-1; no reliable D call. The germline V gene has CDR1 SGHTA and CDR2 FQGNSA. The V and J ends lost 4 bases and 0 bases respectively, with 9 bases between them. The CDR3 is 14 residues long. The CDR3 nucleotides are TGTGCCAGCAGCTCGAGAACAGTGAACACTGAAGCTTTCTTT. This translates into CASSSRTVNTEAFF.

V gene TRBV18 combines with J gene TRBJ1-6; TRBD1 might be the D (5 bases). Germline V gene sequence: CDR1 KGHSH, CDR2 LQKENI. This CDR3 has 14 residues. V lost 6 bases and J lost 9, with 15 bases in between. The CDR3 protein is CASSPSGEASPLHF. The CDR3 coding sequence is TGTGCCAGCTCCCCTTCGGGGGAGGCTTCACCCCTCCACTTT.

The rearrangement uses TRBV11-3 and TRBJ2-7; 7 nucleotides match TRBD1. The germline V gene has CDR1 SGHNT and CDR2 YENEEA. V shed 5 bases, J shed 5 bases, and the junction held 3 bases outside the gene matches. The CDR3 is 12 residues long. Here the CDR3 reads CASSRTGDEQYF. The CDR3 DNA follows: TGTGCCAGCAGCCGAACAGGGGACGAGCAGTACTTC.

The table lists this clone with a count of one. The chain has TRBV15 and TRBJ2-7, with D possibly matching TRBD2 (5 bases). The CDR3 consists of 14 residues. The ends were cut back, 2 bases at V and 5 bases at J, with 13 bases in the middle. Germline lookup yields CDR1 LNHNV and CDR2 YYDKDF (reference sequence). CDR3 in amino acids: CATSRTSRGDEQYF. In DNA, the CDR3 is TGTGCCACCAGCAGAACCTCACGGGGAGACGAGCAGTACTTC.

This chain uses TRBV10-2 with TRBJ2-5, with D tentatively TRBD2 (5 bases). The assigned J gene may be wrong: the sequence end matches TRBJ2-7 better. Germline V gene lookup returns CDR1 WSHSY and CDR2 SAAADI. CDR3 size: 14 residues. The CDR3 DNA sequence: TGCGCCAGCAGTGAATACGGACTCTCCTACGAGCAGTACTTC. Its translation: CASSEYGLSYEQYF.

For the CDR3, the DNA is TGTGCCAGCAGTCTCGGGGGACAGTTCGAGCAGTACTTC. Protein: CASSLGGQFEQYF. V and J are TRBV6-5 and TRBJ2-7; perhaps TRBD1 as D (7 bases). V gave up 5 bases and J gave up 6 bases, with 14 bases separating them. In germline, CDR1 is MNHEY, CDR2 SVGAGI. The CDR3 totals 13 residues.

This clone was recorded a few times. V usage is TRBV6-1 and J usage is TRBJ1-4; D not resolved. V lost 7 bases and J 4 bases, leaving 13 bases between the germline ends. The CDR3 is made up of 14 amino acids. Germline CDR1 and CDR2: MNHNS and SASEGT. CDR3 in amino acids: CASMYRAFNEKLFF. CDR3 DNA: TGTGCCAGCATGTACCGCGCCTTTAATGAAAAACTGTTTTTT.

CDR3 protein: CASSYFQGTWNTEAFF. The DNA for the CDR3 is TGTGCCAGCAGTTACTTTCAGGGAACTTGGAACACTGAAGCTTTCTTT. V is TRBV6-5 and J is TRBJ1-1; tentative D call: TRBD1 (5 bases). The germline V gene encodes CDR1 MNHEY and CDR2 SVGAGI. V was clipped by 1 base and J by 1 base, with 13 bases between them. CDR3 size: 16 residues.

This chain uses TRBV2 with TRBJ2-3, with TRBD2 matching over 11 bases. This CDR3 has 18 amino acids. The trim removed 0 bases at V and 0 bases at J, leaving 5 bases unmatched. Germline V gene lookup returns CDR1 SNHLY and CDR2 FYNNEI. The CDR3 reads CASSEASGRAPSTDTQYF. In DNA form, the CDR3 reads TGTGCCAGCAGTGAAGCTAGCGGGAGGGCCCCTAGCACAGATACGCAGTATTTT.

J is TRBJ2-2 and V is TRBV5-1; 8 nucleotides agree with TRBD2. Germline V gives CDR1 SGHRS, CDR2 YFSETQ. Trimming removed 5 bases from V and 2 bases from J; junction bases left unmatched: 11. The CDR3 loop spans 17 amino acids. The CDR3 DNA follows: TGCGCCAGCAGTCCTCCGTGGAGCGGGGGAAACACCGGGGAGCTGTTTTTT. It codes for CASSPPWSGGNTGELFF.

As to this clone: Other nucleotide sequences from this sample produce the same CDR3. The chain couples TRBV7-8 to TRBJ1-1, with D perhaps TRBD1 (5 bases). The CDR3 totals 13 residues. Between the trimmed V and J ends, which lost 1 base and 5 bases, there was a span of 8 bases. Germline V gene sequence: CDR1 SGHVS, CDR2 FQNEAQ. The CDR3 region has the DNA TGTGCCAGCAGCTTAGGGGGGGGGACTGAAGCTTTCTTT. This encodes CASSLGGGTEAFF.

The chain uses TRBV9 and TRBJ1-2; maybe TRBD1 (6 bases). Deletions cut 3 bases from V and 5 bases from J, with 20 bases between. CDR3 length: 16 amino acids. Germline CDR1 is SGDLS and CDR2 is YYNGEE. The CDR3 sequence is CASSAPLGGGQYGYTF. CDR3 in DNA: TGTGCCAGCAGCGCGCCCCTCGGGGGGGGGCAATATGGCTACACCTTC. The complete variable domain, with remaining parts taken from reference TRBV9 and TRBJ1-2, reads DSGVTQTPKHLITATGQRVTLRCSPRSGDLSVYWYQQSLDQGLQFLIQYYNGEERAKGNILERFSAQQFPDLHSELNLSSLELGDSALYFCASSAPLGGGQYGYTFGSGTRLTVV.

The chain recombines TRBV7-3 with TRBJ2-6; D unclear. Germline lookup yields CDR1 SGHTA and CDR2 FQGTGA. This CDR3 is 14 amino acids long. Trimming left V 3 bases short and J 1 base short, with 4 bases between. The CDR3 DNA reads TGTGCCAGCAGCTTCCGTTCTGGGGCCAACGTCCTGACTTTC. Translated: CASSFRSGANVLTF.

This sequence joins TRBV7-3 and TRBJ2-6, with D possibly TRBD2 on 5 matching bases. Germline V gene lookup returns CDR1 SGHTA and CDR2 FQGTGA. The CDR3 runs to 14 residues. V was trimmed by 9 bases and J by 4 bases, leaving 13 bases between them. The CDR3 here is CASGLGEGANVLTF. DNA for the CDR3: TGTGCCAGTGGGCTTGGGGAGGGGGCCAACGTCCTGACTTTC.

This chain connects TRBV7-9 to TRBJ1-2, with TRBD1 identical over 8 bases. This CDR3 is 14 amino acids long. Trimming took 1 base from V and 8 from J; bases not matched to a gene: 6. Germline-derived CDR1 and CDR2 are SEHNR and FQNEAQ (reference sequence). The CDR3 DNA reads TGTGCCAGCAGCTTAGAATCAGGGGGCATCGGCTACACCTTC. It codes for CASSLESGGIGYTF.

This chain joins TRBV10-3 and TRBJ2-7; 7 bases line up with TRBD1. CDR1 is ENHRY, CDR2 SYGVKD, per germline. Losses at the gene ends were 0 bases for V and 2 bases for J; bases not matched to a gene: 1. This CDR3 region has 14 residues. The CDR3 DNA follows: TGTGCCATCAGTGAGTCGGGACAGCCCTACGAGCAGTACTTC. Translation gives CAISESGQPYEQYF.

This clone has just a few counts. CDR3 sequence reads: CASSLAGVLGGYTF. Here the CDR3 DNA reads TGCGCCAGCAGCTTGGCCGGAGTTTTAGGAGGCTACACCTTC. The chain recombines TRBV5-1 with TRBJ1-2, with D unresolved. The V and J ends lost 0 bases and 8 bases respectively, with 14 bases between them. This CDR3 is built from 14 residues. Germline V CDR1 and CDR2: SGHRS, YFSETQ.

This clone was seen more than once but under ten times. This chain uses TRBV6-5 with TRBJ1-2, with D tentatively TRBD1 (5 bases). Germline V gene data show CDR1 as MNHEY and CDR2 as SVGAGI. The CDR3 runs 13 residues. Trimming took off 4 bases at V and 4 bases at J, with 10 bases between the two ends. The CDR3 here is CASSSGPPYGYTF. CDR3 in DNA: TGTGCCAGCAGTTCAGGGCCACCCTATGGCTACACCTTC.

CDR3 in amino acids: CASSARLAGGHSYEQYF. CDR3 in DNA: TGTGCCAGTAGTGCCCGACTAGCGGGGGGCCACTCCTACGAGCAGTACTTC. The chain carries TRBV19 and TRBJ2-7, with TRBD2 identical over 13 bases. The length of the CDR3 is 17 residues. The V gene end was trimmed by 5 bases and the J gene end by 0 bases; junction bases not matched to a gene: 7. The germline CDR1 and CDR2 sequences are LNHDA and SQIVND (reference sequence).